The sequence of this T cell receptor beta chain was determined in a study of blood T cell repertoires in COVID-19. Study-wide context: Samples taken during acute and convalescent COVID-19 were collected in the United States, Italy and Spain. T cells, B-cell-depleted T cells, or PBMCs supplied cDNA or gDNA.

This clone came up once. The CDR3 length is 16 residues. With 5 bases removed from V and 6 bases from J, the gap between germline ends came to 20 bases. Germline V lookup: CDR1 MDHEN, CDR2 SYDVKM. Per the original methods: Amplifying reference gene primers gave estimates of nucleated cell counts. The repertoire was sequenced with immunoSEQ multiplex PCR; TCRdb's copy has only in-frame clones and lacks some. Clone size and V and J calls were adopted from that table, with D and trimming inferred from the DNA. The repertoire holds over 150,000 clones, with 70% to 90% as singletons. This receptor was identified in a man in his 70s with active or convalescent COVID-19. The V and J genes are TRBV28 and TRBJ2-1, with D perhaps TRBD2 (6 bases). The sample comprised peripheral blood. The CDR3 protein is CASSGTGTGAFNEQFF. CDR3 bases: TGTGCCAGCAGTGGGACCGGGACTGGGGCTTTCAATGAGCAGTTCTTC.